The clone carrying this T cell receptor (beta chain) has only a few counts. The data belong to a study of early T cells in non-severe SARS-CoV-2 infection. Study information: Sequencing used unsorted whole-blood bulk RNA, so chains lack pairing.

The CDR3 covers 13 residues. Trimming left V 3 bases short and J 8 bases short, with 10 bases between. Germline CDR1 and CDR2: LNHDA and SQIVND (reference sequence). Tagging with unique molecular identifiers was applied to individual cDNA molecules. TCRdb called the 5' RACE reads again in MiXCR, with one record for every CDR3 protein. The profile shows roughly 99,000 distinct CDR3 sequences, approximately 12% of them singletons. The chain links TRBV19 to TRBJ1-4; D call uncertain. This specimen consisted of whole blood, obtained at baseline. This receptor was obtained from an adult who was a healthcare worker with PCR-confirmed SARS-CoV-2 infection or an uninfected control (not recorded which). DNA of the CDR3: TGTGCCAGTAGTATCTCTTACCGGGAAAAACTGTTTTTT. Amino acid sequence: CASSISYREKLFF.